Listed here is a single T cell receptor beta chain. Its antigen is unidentified. Clones were read by immunoSEQ multiplex PCR, and TCRdb kept only the in-frame ones, dropping some. The table lists about 260,000 clones, approximately 93% of them singletons. The data were taken from a study of T cell responses to AZD1222 COVID-19 vaccine. Looked up from germline, CDR1 is SGHRS and CDR2 is YFSETQ. CDR3 length: 12 amino acids. Trimming took 4 bases from V and 7 from J, leaving 8 bases between them. Study-level findings and limits: Only after the peak T cell response were repertoires sampled. Donors skewed white British and female; clonal diversity was possibly underestimated.

This receptor was obtained from an adult in good health. Sequencing was performed on peripheral blood, taken on day 0 of AZD1222 vaccination. The chain links TRBV5-1 to TRBJ2-2; D not resolved. The CDR3 DNA reads TGCGCCAGCAGCGCCCTCATCGGGGAGCTGTTTTTT. Translated: CASSALIGELFF. The whole variable domain, remainder taken from reference TRBV5-1 and TRBJ2-2, is KAGVTQTPRYLIKTRGQQVTLSCSPISGHRSVSWYQQTPGQGLQFLFEYFSETQRNKGNFPGRFSGRQFSNSRSEMNVSTLELGDSALYLCASSALIGELFFGEGSRLTVL.